This T cell receptor (beta chain) was recovered during a study of cytomegalovirus exposure and HLA in healthy donors. The PCR made use of 60 Vbeta and 13 Jbeta primers. The data were produced by immunoSEQ multiplex PCR, yet TCRdb's version contains in-frame clones alone and is incomplete. In the table there are about 120,000 clones, 75% of which are singletons. CDR1 and CDR2 (germline): PRHDT, FYEKMQ (reference sequence). V gave up 2 bases and J gave up 4 bases; unmatched junction bases: 13. CDR3 length equals 18 residues. Sequenced: PBMCs. This receptor was identified in a woman between 40 and 50 years old in good health and CMV-seropositive. This chain links TRBV13 with TRBJ1-1; 10 bases fit TRBD1. CDR3: CASSLRQGAYWGTTEAFF. CDR3 coding DNA: TGTGCCAGCAGCTTACGACAGGGGGCCTACTGGGGTACCACTGAAGCTTTCTTT.